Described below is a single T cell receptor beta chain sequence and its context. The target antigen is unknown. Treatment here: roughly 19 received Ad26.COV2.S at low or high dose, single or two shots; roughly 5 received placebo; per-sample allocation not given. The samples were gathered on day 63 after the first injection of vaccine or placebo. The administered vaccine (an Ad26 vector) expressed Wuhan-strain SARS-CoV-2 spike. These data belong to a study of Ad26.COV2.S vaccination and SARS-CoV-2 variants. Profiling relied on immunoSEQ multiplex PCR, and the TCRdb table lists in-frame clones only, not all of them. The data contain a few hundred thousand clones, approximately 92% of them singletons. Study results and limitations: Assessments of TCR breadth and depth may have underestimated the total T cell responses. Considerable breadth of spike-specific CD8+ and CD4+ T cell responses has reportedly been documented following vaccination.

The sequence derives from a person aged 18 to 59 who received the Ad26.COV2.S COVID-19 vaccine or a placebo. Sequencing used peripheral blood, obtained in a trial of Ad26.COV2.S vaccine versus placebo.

The CDR3 loop is CASKGPQGENTGELFF. The CDR3, as DNA: TGTGCCAGCAAGGGCCCCCAAGGAGAGAACACCGGGGAGCTGTTTTTT. This chain joins TRBV5-8 and TRBJ2-2; no reliable D call. CDR1 is SGHTS and CDR2 is YDEGEE in the germline V gene. The CDR3 contains 16 residues. The V end was cut by 6 bases, the J end by 1 base, with 16 bases between.